A single T cell receptor beta chain is shown here with its context. Donors included only healthy HIV-negative adults lacking recent acute infections or vaccinations. The data belong to a study of shared clonotypes between healthy human individuals. The repertoire was sequenced with immunoSEQ multiplex PCR; TCRdb's copy has only in-frame clones and lacks some. The sample shows roughly 640,000 clones, around 72% of them seen only once. The germline gives CDR1 SEHNR, CDR2 FQNEAQ (reference sequence). This CDR3 is 12 amino acids long. Trimming removed 5 bases from V and 8 bases from J, with 10 bases in between.

The receptor's source is a woman aged 25-40 years in good health. The chain carries TRBV7-9 and TRBJ2-1; D not resolved. Sequenced material: memory CD4+ T cells sorted from blood. Subset defined: CD45RA-negative fraction. CDR3 protein: CASSRQRDEQFF. CDR3 in DNA: TGTGCCAGCAGCCGGCAAAGGGATGAGCAGTTCTTC.